The 31 T cell receptor beta chains in this list originate from one sample, sequenced in a study of cytomegalovirus exposure and HLA in healthy donors (dated by TCRdb to 2017 to 2019). The library was made by the immunoSEQ multiplex PCR assay. A mixture of 60 forward primers for TCR Vbeta segments and 13 reverse primers for TCR Jbeta segments was used in the multiplex PCR. Entries here come from immuneACCESS through TCRdb and include only in-frame sequences with V and J called. Some clones fail to appear in such tables; in the studies checked, an unresolved V gene covers under half of the shortfall, and the cause of the remainder is unknown. For this sample the table gives 75,000 to 90,000 clones, of which 85% were detected only once. Together, the top ten hold about 7.2% of the sample. Material: PBMCs. The receptors were gathered from a man between 40 and 49 years old in good health and CMV-seropositive.

The chain recombines TRBV19 with TRBJ2-1, with 11 bases matching TRBD2. This CDR3 is 15 amino acids long. Germline CDR1 reads LNHDA; CDR2 reads SQIVND (reference sequence). The trim removed 3 bases at V and 4 bases at J, leaving 2 bases unmatched. The CDR3 region has the DNA TGTGCCAGTAGTATTAGCGGGAGGGGATACAATGAGCAGTTCTTC. Translated: CASSISGRGYNEQFF.

This clone turned up a few times. This sample includes further DNA sequences coding for the same CDR3. The chain couples TRBV5-1 to TRBJ2-7, with 7 bases lining up with TRBD1. The germline V gene has CDR1 SGHRS and CDR2 YFSETQ. The V segment lost 4 bases and the J segment 1 base; nucleotides outside the gene matches: 8. This CDR3 has 15 residues. Written as DNA, the CDR3 is TGCGCCAGCAGCACCACAGGGGATAGTTCCTACGAGCAGTACTTC. Protein sequence: CASSTTGDSSYEQYF.

The chain employs TRBV6-6 and TRBJ1-3, with 7 bases that match TRBD1. V lost 4 bases to trimming and J lost 2 bases; unmatched junction nucleotides: 8. The CDR3 has 16 amino acids. The germline CDR1 and CDR2 sequences are MNHNY and SVGAGI (reference sequence). CDR3 DNA: TGTGCCAGCAGTTTCCCGGGGCAGGGGGCTGGAAACACCATATATTTT. Protein product: CASSFPGQGAGNTIYF.

This CDR3 is CASSLWEKQETQYF. The CDR3 DNA reads as TGTGCCAGCAGCTTGTGGGAGAAACAAGAGACCCAGTACTTC. The chain employs TRBV5-4 and TRBJ2-5; D may be TRBD2 (5 bases). V lost 1 base, J lost 2 bases, and 9 bases lay in between. This CDR3 region has 14 residues. Germline V gives CDR1 SGHNT, CDR2 YYREEE (reference sequence).

In DNA, the CDR3 is TGTGCCAGCAGCAGAGACTTCTCTGGGGCCAACGTCCTGACTTTC. It yields the protein CASSRDFSGANVLTF. The genes are TRBV7-2 and TRBJ2-6; no reliable D call. Trimming took 5 bases from V and 0 from J, leaving 8 bases between them. Germline V CDR1 and CDR2: SGHTA, FQGNSA. The CDR3 totals 15 residues.

This chain connects TRBV5-4 to TRBJ2-5, with TRBD1 matching over 10 bases. Trimming removed 4 bases from V and 3 bases from J; junction bases left unmatched: 3. Germline V gene lookup returns CDR1 SGHNT and CDR2 YYREEE (reference sequence). This CDR3 contains 14 residues. CDR3 bases: TGTGCCAGCAGCATGACAGGGGGCGAAGAGACCCAGTACTTC. Encoded protein: CASSMTGGEETQYF.

The J gene is TRBJ2-1, the V gene TRBV29-1, with D possibly being TRBD2 (5 bases). CDR1 SQVTM and CDR2 ANQGSEA come from the germline V gene. The CDR3 runs 13 residues. The V end lost 8 bases, the J end lost 0 bases, and 11 bases lay between the germline ends. CDR3 protein: CSSSGISYNEQFF. The CDR3, as DNA: TGCAGCTCGAGCGGTATCTCCTACAATGAGCAGTTCTTC.

The chain joins TRBV28 to TRBJ2-1; D possibly corresponds to TRBD2 (6 bases). The V end was cut by 7 bases, the J end by 4 bases, with 17 bases between. CDR3 length: 15 amino acids. From germline, CDR1 is MDHEN and CDR2 SYDVKM. The CDR3 reads CASTVAAGSYNEQFF. In DNA, the CDR3 is TGTGCCAGCACGGTAGCGGCCGGTTCATACAATGAGCAGTTCTTC. The whole variable domain, remainder taken from reference TRBV28 and TRBJ2-1, is DVKVTQSSRYLVKRTGEKVFLECVQDMDHENMFWYRQDPGLGLRLIYFSYDVKMKEKGDIPEGYSVSREKKERFSLILESASTNQTSMYLCASTVAAGSYNEQFFGPGTRLTVL.

This sequence joins TRBV10-3 and TRBJ1-5; 7 bases align to TRBD1. Trimming cost V 8 bases and J 2 bases; bases outside gene matches: 6. CDR1 and CDR2 (germline): ENHRY, SYGVKD. The CDR3 spans 14 residues. In DNA form, the CDR3 reads TGTGCCATCTCCCGACAGGGAGGCAATCAGCCCCAGCATTTT. Protein: CAISRQGGNQPQHF.

This clone was found once. This chain's CDR3 is CASSSTGSGYTF. The DNA of the CDR3 is TGTGCCAGCAGTTCGACAGGGAGTGGCTACACCTTC. The chain carries TRBV6-6 and TRBJ1-2; 7 nucleotides align to TRBD1. The CDR3 has 12 residues. CDR1 is MNHNY and CDR2 is SVGAGI in the germline V gene (reference sequence). The V segment lost 4 bases and the J segment 7 bases; nucleotides outside the gene matches: 3.

This rearrangement joins TRBV11-2 to TRBJ2-3; the D gene is possibly TRBD2 (5 bases). The germline V gene encodes CDR1 SGHAT and CDR2 FQNNGV. The length of the CDR3 is 14 residues. Trimming cost V 3 bases and J 6 bases, with 13 bases left between them. This chain's CDR3 is CASSFLSSGDTQYF. The CDR3 DNA is TGTGCCAGCAGCTTTCTTAGTTCGGGGGATACGCAGTATTTT.

About this clone: The junction differs from germline at one of its ends, possibly a read error. The chain recombines TRBV7-7 with TRBJ2-5, with D perhaps TRBD2 (7 bases). From germline, CDR1 is SSHAT and CDR2 FNYEAQ (reference sequence). The CDR3 is 16 amino acids. Here the CDR3 reads CASSSTQGAGRETQYF. The CDR3, as DNA: TGTGCTAGCAGCTCAACACAGGGAGCGGGGAGGGAGACCCAGTACTTC.

The V and J genes are TRBV5-1 and TRBJ2-7; 8 nucleotides match TRBD1. The ends lost 5 bases at V and 4 bases at J; junction bases unmatched: 5. CDR1 SGHRS and CDR2 YFSETQ come from the germline V gene. The CDR3 is made up of 13 amino acids. Written as DNA, the CDR3 is TGCGCCAGCAGTAGGCAGGGGGCTTACGAGCAGTACTTC. Translation: CASSRQGAYEQYF.

V gene TRBV6-1 combines with J gene TRBJ2-5; 10 nucleotides line up with TRBD2. The CDR3 runs to 15 residues. J was trimmed by 5 bases and V by 7 bases; bases with no gene match: 10. Germline lookup yields CDR1 MNHNS and CDR2 SASEGT. The DNA of the CDR3 is TGTGCCAGCACCCCGAGGCTAGCGGGGGTTGAGACCCAGTACTTC. This translates into CASTPRLAGVETQYF.

The rearrangement joins TRBV28 to TRBJ2-1, with TRBD2 as a possible D gene (7 bases). Trimming shortened V by 7 bases and J by 1 base, and 20 bases separated the two germline ends. This CDR3 comprises 17 residues. The V gene's germline CDR1 is MDHEN and CDR2 SYDVKM. CDR3 residues: CASTVGGSGQSYNEQFF. The DNA of the CDR3 is TGTGCCAGCACTGTAGGGGGTAGCGGGCAGTCCTACAATGAGCAGTTCTTC.

The chain recombines TRBV5-1 with TRBJ1-3, with D possibly TRBD1 on 5 matching bases. This CDR3 has 16 residues. The germline CDR1 and CDR2 sequences are SGHRS and YFSETQ. Trimming left V 4 bases short and J 2 bases short, with 16 bases between. The CDR3 spells CASSNQASGTGNTIYF. The CDR3 DNA reads TGCGCCAGCAGCAATCAAGCCTCAGGGACTGGAAACACCATATATTTT.

The rearrangement links TRBV5-4 to TRBJ2-2; TRBD2 matches at 8 bases. V gave up 0 bases and J gave up 4 bases; unmatched junction bases: 2. The CDR3 runs 15 residues. Germline V gene sequence: CDR1 SGHNT, CDR2 YYREEE (reference sequence). This chain's CDR3 is CASSLDTSGTGELFF. The CDR3 nucleotides read TGTGCCAGCAGCTTGGATACTAGCGGCACCGGGGAGCTGTTTTTT. Full variable domain (outside the CDR3, taken from reference TRBV5-4 and TRBJ2-2): ETGVTQSPTHLIKTRGQQVTLRCSSQSGHNTVSWYQQALGQGPQFIFQYYREEENGRGNFPPRFSGLQFPNYSSELNVNALELDDSALYLCASSLDTSGTGELFFGEGSRLTVL.

The rearrangement joins TRBV14 to TRBJ1-1; perhaps TRBD1 as D (5 bases). Trimming left V 9 bases short and J 11 bases short, with 19 bases between. The CDR3 contains 12 residues. From germline, CDR1 is SGHDN and CDR2 FVKESK. The CDR3 DNA is TGTGCCAGACGACAGTTTAGAGATAGGGCTTTCTTT. This encodes CARRQFRDRAFF. Together with reference TRBV14 and TRBJ1-1, the CDR3 gives the full variable domain: EAGVTQFPSHSVIEKGQTVTLRCDPISGHDNLYWYRRVMGKEIKFLLHFVKESKQDESGMPNNRFLAERTGGTYSTLKVQPAELEDSGVYFCARRQFRDRAFFGQGTRLTVV.

The chain couples TRBV6-1 to TRBJ2-3; TRBD1 is a possible D gene (5 bases). V was shortened by 8 bases and J by 4 bases, with 10 bases between the two germline ends. The V gene's germline CDR1 is MNHNS and CDR2 SASEGT. This CDR3 is built from 12 residues. The CDR3 here is CASGIRADTQYF. The CDR3, as DNA: TGTGCCAGCGGAATCAGGGCAGATACGCAGTATTTT.

The chain employs TRBV18 and TRBJ1-1, with TRBD1 matching 7 bases. Trimming removed 5 bases from V and 4 bases from J; junction bases left unmatched: 7. This CDR3 spans 14 amino acids. Germline V CDR1 and CDR2: KGHSH, LQKENI. CDR3 in DNA: TGTGCCAGCTCATGGGACAGAGGCTCCACTGAAGCTTTCTTT. Translated: CASSWDRGSTEAFF.

Details on this clone: The same CDR3 is also encoded by other DNA sequences in this sample. V gene TRBV18 combines with J gene TRBJ2-7; a weak D match, TRBD1 (5 bases). There are 13 residues in the CDR3. Germline-derived CDR1 and CDR2 are KGHSH and LQKENI. V was pared by 3 bases and J by 2 bases, with 8 bases between. CDR3 nucleotide sequence: TGTGCCAGCTCACCGGGGCAGACCTACGAGCAGTACTTC. This sequence encodes CASSPGQTYEQYF.

Worth noting for this clone: Germline and junction disagree at one end, which may indicate a read error. Other DNA variants within this sample encode the same CDR3. V gene TRBV2 combines with J gene TRBJ2-7; TRBD2 is a possible D gene (5 bases). Germline CDR1 SNHLY, CDR2 FYNNEI. The CDR3 contains 14 residues. CDR3 coding DNA: TGTGCCAGCAGTGTAACGGGGAGCTCCTACGAACAGTACTTC. Its translation is CASSVTGSSYEQYF. The entire variable domain, with the rest obtained from reference TRBV2 and TRBJ2-7, is as follows: EPEVTQTPSHQVTQMGQEVILRCVPISNHLYFYWYRQILGQKVEFLVSFYNNEISEKSEIFDDQFSVERPDGSNFTLKIRSTKLEDSAMYFCASSVTGSSYEQYFGPGTRLTVT.

The gene calls are TRBV14 and TRBJ1-4, with 7 bases identical to TRBD1. CDR3 length: 15 residues. The V gene end was trimmed by 2 bases and the J gene end by 7 bases; junction bases not matched to a gene: 7. The germline CDR1 and CDR2 sequences are SGHDN and FVKESK. DNA of the CDR3: TGTGCCAGCAGCCAACCCGGACAGGTCGGTGAAAAACTGTTTTTT. Protein product: CASSQPGQVGEKLFF.

The chain carries TRBV19 and TRBJ1-5, with a weak D call TRBD1 (5 bases). Germline V gene lookup returns CDR1 LNHDA and CDR2 SQIVND (reference sequence). The V end was cut by 1 base, the J end by 5 bases, with 12 bases between. The CDR3 loop spans 15 amino acids. This CDR3 reads CASSIVGLTDQPQHF. The CDR3, as DNA: TGTGCCAGTAGTATAGTGGGCTTGACAGATCAGCCCCAGCATTTT.

V and J are TRBV28 and TRBJ2-7; TRBD1 agrees at 9 bases. This CDR3 is built from 15 residues. The V gene end was trimmed by 4 bases and the J gene end by 5 bases; junction bases not matched to a gene: 9. Germline CDR1 MDHEN, CDR2 SYDVKM. For the CDR3, the DNA is TGTGCCAGCAGTTCTTCCGGGACAGGGAGGAACGAGCAGTACTTC. Amino acids: CASSSSGTGRNEQYF.

The V call is TRBV19, the J call TRBJ2-1; 9 bases are a match to TRBD2. Germline assignment: CDR1 LNHDA and CDR2 SQIVND (reference sequence). The CDR3 runs to 16 residues. Trimming at V came to 2 bases and at J to 7 bases, leaving 9 bases not matched to a gene. CDR3 bases: TGTGCCAGTAGTATATGGCCGGTAGCGGGAGTTAATGAGCAGTTCTTC. Its translation: CASSIWPVAGVNEQFF.

The chain has TRBV9 and TRBJ2-3, with a weak D call TRBD1 (6 bases). Germline-derived CDR1 and CDR2 are SGDLS and YYNGEE. This CDR3 spans 14 amino acids. Between the trimmed V and J ends, which lost 0 bases and 6 bases, there was a span of 11 bases. The CDR3 here is CASSVVGARDTQYF. In DNA, the CDR3 is TGTGCCAGCAGCGTAGTGGGGGCCAGGGATACGCAGTATTTT.

The rearrangement links TRBV7-3 to TRBJ2-2; D perhaps matches TRBD1 (5 bases). This CDR3 has 16 residues. V lost 5 bases to trimming and J lost 1 base, with 14 bases between them. Germline V gives CDR1 SGHTA, CDR2 FQGTGA. The CDR3 sequence: CASSRGQAKNTGELFF. The CDR3 bases are TGTGCCAGCAGCCGCGGACAAGCTAAGAACACCGGGGAGCTGTTTTTT.

The chain joins TRBV6-6 to TRBJ1-5; a possible D gene is TRBD1 (5 bases). V was shortened by 8 bases and J by 3 bases, with 8 bases between the two germline ends. The V gene's germline CDR1 is MNHNY and CDR2 SVGAGI (reference sequence). This CDR3 spans 12 amino acids. In nucleotides, the CDR3 is TGTGCCAGCCGACAGAACAATCAGCCCCAGCATTTT. As protein: CASRQNNQPQHF.

The chain recombines TRBV5-6 with TRBJ1-5, with D possibly TRBD1 on 6 matching bases. V shed 3 bases and J shed 7 bases, with 11 bases lying between them. The CDR3 covers 13 residues. Germline assignment: CDR1 SGHDT and CDR2 YYEEEE. Here the CDR3 reads CASSSTGNQPQHF. The CDR3 bases are TGTGCCAGCAGCTCCACAGGGAACCAGCCCCAGCATTTT.

The rearrangement links TRBV11-2 to TRBJ2-2, with 12 bases lining up with TRBD1. The CDR3 length is 17 residues. The germline V gene has CDR1 SGHAT and CDR2 FQNNGV. Unmatched junction bases numbered 11, after V lost 6 bases and J lost 6 bases. The CDR3 protein is CASRAGTGGVFAGELFF. CDR3 nucleotide sequence: TGTGCCAGCAGAGCCGGGACAGGGGGCGTTTTTGCCGGGGAGCTGTTTTTT.